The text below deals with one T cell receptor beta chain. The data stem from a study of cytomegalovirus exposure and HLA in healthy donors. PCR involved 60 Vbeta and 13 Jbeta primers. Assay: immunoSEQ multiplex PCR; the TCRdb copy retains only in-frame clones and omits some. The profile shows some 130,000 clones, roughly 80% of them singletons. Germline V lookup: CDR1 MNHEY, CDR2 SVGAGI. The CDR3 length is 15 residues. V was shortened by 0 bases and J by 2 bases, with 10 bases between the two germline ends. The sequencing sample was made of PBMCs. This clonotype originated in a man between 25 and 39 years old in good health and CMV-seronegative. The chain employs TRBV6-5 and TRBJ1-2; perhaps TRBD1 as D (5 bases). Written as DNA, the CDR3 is TGTGCCAGCAGTTACTCCGGCAGGGTAAACTATGGCTACACCTTC. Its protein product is CASSYSGRVNYGYTF.